This T cell receptor (beta chain) was identified during a study of graft-versus-host responses after intestinal transplantation. Study in general: Transplant types were multivisceral, liver-intestinal, or isolated intestinal. Among the recipients, all got anti-thymocyte globulin induction and then tacrolimus and steroids for two to four years.

Study findings and constraints: Allograft graft-versus-host to host-versus-graft clonal ratios ran high in patients with graft-donor T cell macrochimerism. Early post-transplant declines in HvG were associated with peak levels of circulating GvH clones.

Deletions cut 4 bases from V and 0 bases from J, with 5 bases between. The CDR3 is made up of 13 amino acids. Germline loops: CDR1 SGHNT, CDR2 YYREEE (reference sequence). As to this clone: Its antigen is unknown.

Generated by immunoSEQ multiplex PCR, the TCRdb table keeps only in-frame clones and is missing some. The data hold about 130,000 clones, with around 94% observed a single time. Material: unstimulated CD4+ T cells sorted from spleen or lymph node cells, obtained before intestinal transplant. The receptor was derived from a human donor who received an intestinal transplant. J is TRBJ1-3 and V is TRBV5-4; D not certain. The CDR3 DNA sequence: TGTGCCAGCAGCGTGAGCTCTGGAAACACCATATATTTT. It encodes CASSVSSGNTIYF.